Each of the 12 T cell receptor beta chains below was sequenced from the same sample in a study of OX40 agonist ivuxolimab in advanced cancers. Repertoires were generated with immunoSEQ multiplex PCR, while TCRdb's copy carries only in-frame clones and drops some. The data hold around 140,000 clones, with just over 90% observed a single time. This specimen was CD4+ or CD8+ T cells sorted from blood, taken in a trial of the OX40 agonist ivuxolimab. The receptor set was obtained from an adult with an advanced solid tumor such as melanoma, head and neck, liver or kidney cancer.

The genes are TRBV15 and TRBJ1-5; D possibly corresponds to TRBD1 (6 bases). The V end lost 5 bases, the J end lost 9 bases, and 14 bases lay between the germline ends. CDR3 length: 13 residues. The germline V gene encodes CDR1 LNHNV and CDR2 YYDKDF (reference sequence). This CDR3 reads CATSPRDMRPQHF. DNA of the CDR3: TGTGCCACCAGCCCTCGGGACATGAGGCCCCAGCATTTT.

The rearrangement joins TRBV5-1 to TRBJ1-2, with D possibly matching TRBD1 (5 bases). Trimming took off 7 bases at V and 6 bases at J, with 16 bases between the two ends. The CDR3 runs 13 residues. Germline-derived CDR1 and CDR2 are SGHRS and YFSETQ. The CDR3 here is CASSDTLINGYTF. CDR3 bases: TGCGCCAGCTCGGACACGTTAATAAATGGCTACACCTTC.

The CDR3, as DNA: TGTGCCAGCAGGCGGGTCCCTAGCACAGATACGCAGTATTTT. Amino acid sequence: CASRRVPSTDTQYF. This chain connects TRBV7-2 to TRBJ2-3; TRBD2 is a possible D gene (5 bases). Germline loops: CDR1 SGHTA, CDR2 FQGNSA. The CDR3 consists of 14 residues. V dropped 6 bases and J dropped 0 bases, with 10 bases sitting between them. The variable domain in full, with the rest retrieved from reference TRBV7-2 and TRBJ2-3, is GAGVSQSPSNKVTEKGKDVELRCDPISGHTALYWYRQSLGQGLEFLIYFQGNSAPDKSGLPSDRFSAERTGGSVSTLTIQRTQQEDSAVYLCASRRVPSTDTQYFGPGTRLTVL.

The chain links TRBV28 to TRBJ1-4, with D perhaps matching TRBD1 (6 bases). The V end was cut by 6 bases, the J end by 4 bases, with 9 bases between. The CDR3 runs to 13 residues. Germline-derived CDR1 and CDR2 are MDHEN and SYDVKM. CDR3 coding DNA: TGTGCCAGCAGAAGGGGGGGTAATGAAAAACTGTTTTTT. Translating it yields CASRRGGNEKLFF.

The rearrangement links TRBV7-2 to TRBJ1-1, with a tentative D call TRBD1 (5 bases). The germline gives CDR1 SGHTA, CDR2 FQGNSA. This CDR3 has 14 amino acids. V was trimmed by 8 bases and J by 4 bases, leaving 17 bases between them. The CDR3: CASSTLAGFTEAFF. The DNA of the CDR3 is TGTGCCAGCTCAACCTTGGCAGGGTTCACTGAAGCTTTCTTT. The complete variable domain, with remaining parts taken from reference TRBV7-2 and TRBJ1-1, reads GAGVSQSPSNKVTEKGKDVELRCDPISGHTALYWYRQSLGQGLEFLIYFQGNSAPDKSGLPSDRFSAERTGGSVSTLTIQRTQQEDSAVYLCASSTLAGFTEAFFGQGTRLTVV.

This clone is judged medium-sized. The chain links TRBV9 to TRBJ1-2; 7 bases fit TRBD1. This CDR3 contains 13 residues. The V gene's germline CDR1 is SGDLS and CDR2 YYNGEE. Trimming cost V 0 bases and J 6 bases; bases outside gene matches: 2. In nucleotides, the CDR3 is TGTGCCAGCAGCGTAGATGGGACAGATGGCTACACCTTC. This gives the protein CASSVDGTDGYTF.

J is TRBJ1-1 and V is TRBV5-1; D is undetermined. There are 16 residues in the CDR3. Germline lookup yields CDR1 SGHRS and CDR2 YFSETQ. Trimming removed 4 bases from V and 0 bases from J, with 16 bases in between. CDR3 nucleotide sequence: TGCGCCAGCAGCCCCTCGGTGAGGGCTATGAACACTGAAGCTTTCTTT. Its translation is CASSPSVRAMNTEAFF.

This clone was counted once. The chain is built from TRBV5-4 and TRBJ1-4; D unresolved. The CDR3 runs to 13 residues. Trimming shortened V by 6 bases and J by 6 bases, and 12 bases separated the two germline ends. Germline-derived CDR1 and CDR2 are SGHNT and YYREEE (reference sequence). This CDR3 is CASKVDSDEKLFF. CDR3 nucleotide sequence: TGTGCCAGCAAAGTCGACTCTGATGAAAAACTGTTTTTT.

This clone was detected only once. The rearrangement joins TRBV5-3 to TRBJ1-6, with D maybe TRBD1 (5 bases). TRBV5-3 is classed as an ORF, of uncertain function. This CDR3 is 16 amino acids long. Deletions cut 4 bases from V and 5 bases from J, with 16 bases between. This chain's CDR3 is CARSEDTGTHNSPLHF. CDR3 in DNA: TGTGCCAGAAGCGAGGATACCGGGACCCATAATTCACCCCTCCACTTT.

The chain's CDR3 is CASSQVAGSGEQYF. DNA for the CDR3: TGTGCCAGCAGCCAAGTAGCCGGGAGCGGCGAGCAGTACTTC. The gene calls are TRBV14 and TRBJ2-7; weak D call: TRBD2 (6 bases). The CDR3 covers 14 residues. The germline CDR1 and CDR2 sequences are SGHDN and FVKESK. V lost 1 base and J 6 bases, leaving 13 bases between the germline ends. The full variable domain, its missing parts supplied by reference TRBV14 and TRBJ2-7, is EAGVTQFPSHSVIEKGQTVTLRCDPISGHDNLYWYRRVMGKEIKFLLHFVKESKQDESGMPNNRFLAERTGGTYSTLKVQPAELEDSGVYFCASSQVAGSGEQYFGPGTRLTVT.

The chain has TRBV7-3 and TRBJ2-7; 7 bases are a match to TRBD2. Losses at the gene ends were 0 bases for V and 3 bases for J; bases not matched to a gene: 8. Germline values: CDR1 SGHTA, CDR2 FQGTGA. This CDR3 has 16 amino acids. As DNA, the CDR3 is TGTGCCAGCAGCTTAACGGGGCCTAGCGGAATCTACGAGCAGTACTTC. Its protein product is CASSLTGPSGIYEQYF. The whole variable domain, remainder taken from reference TRBV7-3 and TRBJ2-7, is GAGVSQTPSNKVTEKGKYVELRCDPISGHTALYWYRQSLGQGPEFLIYFQGTGAADDSGLPNDRFFAVRPEGSVSTLKIQRTERGDSAVYLCASSLTGPSGIYEQYFGPGTRLTVT.

The chain couples TRBV7-2 to TRBJ1-4, with TRBD1 identical over 8 bases. V was pared by 5 bases and J by 8 bases, with 7 bases of the junction left unmatched. Per germline, CDR1 SGHTA and CDR2 FQGNSA. The CDR3 sequence is 14 residues long. The CDR3 DNA follows: TGTGCCAGCAGCACCGGACAGGGACGGGAAAAACTGTTTTTT. It translates to CASSTGQGREKLFF.